The rows below give T cell receptor beta chains drawn from one sample of a study of control samples from healthy donors and cancer patients. The data were produced by immunoSEQ multiplex PCR, yet TCRdb's version contains in-frame clones alone and is incomplete. The table includes about 75,000 clones, more than 80% detected once. What was sequenced was blood. These receptors all stem from a man aged 50-59 years in good health. CDR3s include the opening cysteine and the closing phenylalanine or tryptophan. The order of the fields is clone size, V gene, D gene, J gene, CDR3 DNA, CDR3 protein. The D gene is left open where the match is weak. Expanded clones are given a class, and other clones once, few, many or no size at all.

>NA|TRBV3-1/TRBV3-2|NA|TRBJ1-1
TGTGCCAGCAGCCATGGGGCCGCCGTGAACACTGAAGCTTTCTTT
CASSHGAAVNTEAFF
>few|TRBV6-1|NA|TRBJ2-7
TGTGCCAGCAGTGAGGGGTACGAGCAGTACTTC
CASSEGYEQYF
>NA|TRBV29-1|TRBD2|TRBJ2-1
TGCAGCGGGAGACGCACGGGAGGCCGGATAAATGAGCAGTTCTTC
CSGRRTGGRINEQFF
>NA|TRBV20-1|TRBD1|TRBJ1-1
TGCAGTGCTAGTCCCCCCGACAGGGGAAACACTGAAGCTTTCTTT
CSASPPDRGNTEAFF
>NA|TRBV29-1|NA|TRBJ2-5
TGCAGCGTTGTACCTCGGGACCTTGTCTTCGCGACCCAGTACTTC
CSVVPRDLVFATQYF
>NA|TRBV30|NA|TRBJ1-2
TGTGCCTGGAGTGTTGAAGCTAACTATGGCTACACCTTC
CAWSVEANYGYTF
>NA|TRBV6-1|NA|TRBJ2-1
TGTGCCAGCAGTGGCCTGACCGCGGGAAATCTCAATGTGGATGAGCAGTTCTTC
CASSGLTAGNLNVDEQFF
>few|TRBV3-1/TRBV3-2|NA|TRBJ1-2
TGTGCCAGCAGCCAAGACAGTCATAACTATGGCTACACCTTC
CASSQDSHNYGYTF
>NA|TRBV30|NA|TRBJ1-1
TGTGCCTGGCAAGACTCGTTGAACACTGAAGCTTTCTTT
CAWQDSLNTEAFF
>NA|TRBV7-9|TRBD2|TRBJ2-7
TGTGCCAGCAGCTTAACACTAGCGGGAGGCGAGCAGTACTTC
CASSLTLAGGEQYF
>NA|TRBV30|NA|TRBJ1-2
TGTGCCTGGTCCGAAGTCCGGGGCTACACCTTC
CAWSEVRGYTF
>NA|TRBV19|TRBD1|TRBJ1-5
TGTGCCAGCCTCAGAACGGGACAGCGGGGAACTCAGCCCCAGCATTTT
CASLRTGQRGTQPQHF
>NA|TRBV24-1|NA|TRBJ1-2
TGTGCCACCAGTGATTTAGTACGGAACTATGGCTACACCTTC
CATSDLVRNYGYTF
>NA|TRBV6-4|TRBD2|TRBJ2-1
TGTGCCAGCAGTGACGGGATCAGCGGGGGCTACAATGAGCAGTTCTTC
CASSDGISGGYNEQFF
>NA|TRBV18|NA|TRBJ1-1
TGTGCCAGCTCACCACGGGGAGGCACTGAAGCTTTCTTT
CASSPRGGTEAFF
>few|TRBV9|NA|TRBJ2-1
TGTGCCAGCAGCGTAGAAGCCGCGAGCTCCTACAATGAGCAGTTCTTC
CASSVEAASSYNEQFF
>NA|TRBV6-2/TRBV6-3|TRBD1|TRBJ2-2
TGTGCCAGCAGTGGACAGGGGACCGGGGAGCTGTTTTTT
CASSGQGTGELFF
>few|TRBV24-1|NA|TRBJ1-5
TGTGCCACCCAGGCATTTGAGTATCAGCCCCAGCATTTT
CATQAFEYQPQHF
>few|TRBV12-3/TRBV12-4|NA|TRBJ1-5
TGTGCCAGCAGTTTGCTGGGGGAGCCCCAGCATTTT
CASSLLGEPQHF
>NA|TRBV7-9|NA|TRBJ2-3
TGTGCCAGCCACTATCGGGGTGATACGCAGTATTTT
CASHYRGDTQYF
>NA|TRBV28|NA|TRBJ2-5
TGTGCCAGCCTAGAGGGACGGGAAGAGACCCAGTACTTC
CASLEGREETQYF
>NA|TRBV19|NA|TRBJ2-1
TGTGCCAGTAGTATCCTGGGGAACAATGAGCAGTTCTTC
CASSILGNNEQFF
>NA|TRBV2|TRBD1|TRBJ2-7
TGTGCCAGCAGTCCCGGGACAGGGCTCTACGAGCAGTACTTC
CASSPGTGLYEQYF
>once|TRBV5-8|TRBD1|TRBJ2-7
TGTGCCAGCAGCTTCCGGGACAGGATAGTCGGGCAGTACTTC
CASSFRDRIVGQYF
>NA|TRBV12-3/TRBV12-4|NA|TRBJ2-1
TGTGCCAGCAGTTTGAGGGAGGACAATGAGCAGTTCTTC
CASSLREDNEQFF
>once|TRBV2|NA|TRBJ2-5
TGTGCCAGCAGTGAACCCGGGAACGAGACCCAGTACTTC
CASSEPGNETQYF
>NA|TRBV14|NA|TRBJ2-5
TGTGCCAGCAGCCGATGGGCAGGGCCAGAGACCCAGTACTTC
CASSRWAGPETQYF
>few|TRBV2|NA|TRBJ1-1
TGTGCCAGCAGTGAAGGGGAAGCTTTCTTT
CASSEGEAFF
>NA|TRBV11-3|TRBD1|TRBJ1-4
TGTGCCAGCAGCTTTCCAGGGGGGGATGAAAAACTGTTTTTT
CASSFPGGDEKLFF
>few|TRBV5-1|NA|TRBJ2-5
TGCGCCAGCAGCTTGAGTGAGTCTTCTCCGGGGGCCCAGTACTTC
CASSLSESSPGAQYF
>NA|TRBV11-2|NA|TRBJ1-4
TGTGCCAGCAGCTTAGGGGCTTTCGGGACTGGAGAAAAACTGTTTTTT
CASSLGAFGTGEKLFF
>NA|TRBV6-2/TRBV6-3|TRBD2|TRBJ2-1
TGTGCCAGCAGTACGCCTACCGGGACTAGCGGGGTTAACAATGAGCAGTTCTTC
CASSTPTGTSGVNNEQFF
>NA|TRBV7-2|NA|TRBJ1-4
TGTGCCAGCAGCTTAGCGAGAATAACTAATGAAAAACTGTTTTTT
CASSLARITNEKLFF
>NA|TRBV6-1|TRBD1|TRBJ2-7
TGTGCCAGCAGTGAAGACCTGTGGACAGGGAGAAGCGAGCAGTACTTC
CASSEDLWTGRSEQYF
>few|TRBV6-5|NA|TRBJ2-2
TGTGCCAGCAGTTACTCCACCACCGGGGAGCTGTTTTTT
CASSYSTTGELFF
>few|TRBV4-2|NA|TRBJ2-2
TGTGCCAGCAGCAAACCCGACAGGAACACCGGGGAGCTGTTTTTT
CASSKPDRNTGELFF
>NA|TRBV7-8|NA|TRBJ1-1
TGTGCCAGCAGCTTATCGGGACAATTGAACACTGAAGCTTTCTTT
CASSLSGQLNTEAFF
>NA|TRBV6-2/TRBV6-3|NA|TRBJ2-7
TGTGCCAGCAGTCCAAGTGAGACCTACGAGCAGTACTTC
CASSPSETYEQYF
>NA|TRBV20-1|NA|TRBJ1-2
TGCAGTGCTAGTCCGGGGCCGGGCGGCTACACCTTC
CSASPGPGGYTF
>NA|TRBV19|NA|TRBJ2-3
TGTGCCACCACGGACAGAAGCACAGATACGCAGTATTTT
CATTDRSTDTQYF
>NA|TRBV18|NA|TRBJ1-1
TGTGCCAGCTCACCACCAAGTAAGATGAACACTGAAGCTTTCTTT
CASSPPSKMNTEAFF
>few|TRBV2|NA|TRBJ1-1
TGTGCCAGCAGTGTAGCACAGATGAACACTGAAGCTTTCTTT
CASSVAQMNTEAFF
>NA|TRBV7-2|NA|TRBJ2-7
TGTGCCAGCAGCTTAAGCGGGCTCTCCTACGAGCAGTACTTC
CASSLSGLSYEQYF
>NA|TRBV19|NA|TRBJ2-7
TGTGCCAGTAGTAGAGACCGGGACACAACCTACGAGCAGTACTTC
CASSRDRDTTYEQYF
>NA|TRBV6-2/TRBV6-3|NA|TRBJ2-2
TGTGCCAGCAGTTGGTCCACCGGGGAGCTGTTTTTT
CASSWSTGELFF
>NA|TRBV19|NA|TRBJ1-2
TGTGCCAGTACCCCGGGGTCGGGAGACTATGGCTACACCTTC
CASTPGSGDYGYTF
>NA|TRBV2|NA|TRBJ1-2
TGTGCCAGCAGTGAAGTGTGGCGGGGCTACACCTTC
CASSEVWRGYTF
>NA|TRBV5-1|NA|TRBJ2-7
TGCGCCAGCAGCTTCGGACAGAGCTCCTACGAGCAGTACTTC
CASSFGQSSYEQYF